The entry that follows covers one T cell receptor (beta chain) sequence. CDR1 and CDR2 from the germline V gene are LNHDA and SQIVND (reference sequence). This CDR3 has 14 amino acids. V shed 10 bases and J 8 bases; nucleotides not matched to a gene: 12. The entry originates in a study of blood T cell repertoires in COVID-19. TCRdb's table, derived via immunoSEQ multiplex PCR, lists solely in-frame clones and lacks some. The repertoire holds around 390,000 clones, with more than 75% as singletons. The chain combines TRBV19 with TRBJ2-1, with 9 bases aligning to TRBD1. Sequenced: PBMCs or T cells enriched from blood (not recorded which). The TCR sequence derives from a woman between 50 and 59 years old who had recovered from COVID-19. This CDR3 is CATIKGQGNDEQFF. The CDR3 bases are TGTGCCACCATCAAGGGACAGGGTAACGATGAGCAGTTCTTC. The whole variable domain, filled in from reference TRBV19 and TRBJ2-1, reads DGGITQSPKYLFRKEGQNVTLSCEQNLNHDAMYWYRQDPGQGLRLIYYSQIVNDFQKGDIAEGYSVSREKKESFPLTVTSAQKNPTAFYLCATIKGQGNDEQFFGPGTRLTVL.